This TCR beta chain was identified during a study of immune heterogeneity within non-small cell lung tumors (dated by TCRdb to the late 2010s). General notes on the study: By histology, the tumors included nine to ten non-squamous carcinomas, a few squamous cell carcinomas and 1 tumor not otherwise specified. To examine intratumoral immune heterogeneity, the study used whole-exome sequencing, RNA-seq and TCR beta repertoire sequencing on multiple spatially distinct regions of each NSCLC tumor. Transcriptome data were available for just 35 to 50 loci from around 12 patients, whereas TCR repertoire analysis spanned fewer than 60 tumor loci from 15 patients. Binding of neoantigens to the HLA alleles of each patient was predicted with netMHCpan-3.0 for mutant peptides of 8 to 11 amino acids. The investigation overall reported the following: Within a patient, identical dominant CDR3B clonotypes were found to recur across loci, yet unique high-frequency clones were also harbored in different tumor locations. High-frequency TCR beta clonotypes were largely distinct between individual patients. A moderate positive correlation (R approximately 0.35), which was statistically significant, linked local T-cell repertoire clonality to local tumor mutational burden.

A remark on this clonotype: This receptor's antigen is unknown. The junction and the germline gene differ at one end; a read error may be behind it.

The TCR beta CDR3 region was amplified with a multiplex PCR system whose first round ran for 10 cycles using 32 V-gene forward primers and 13 J-gene reverse primers. The first PCR round used a QIAGEN Multiplex PCR Kit, and the primer sequences were filed in Chinese patent CN105087789A. Illumina universal primers were added in a second PCR round performed with the Phusion High-Fidelity PCR Kit. Paired-end sequencing of TCR libraries was carried out on the Illumina HiSeq X Ten platform at a read length of 151 bp. On the study's bioinformatics: Cutadapt was used to discard reads without multiplex PCR primers, PEAR merged the read pairs, and MiXCR with default settings called the CDR3 regions. Shannon entropy measured repertoire diversity, and clonality was calculated as one minus the Shannon entropy divided by the ln of the count of productive unique sequences. Clonotypes present at frequencies of at least 0.5% were defined as dominant or high-frequency T-cell clones. TCRdb handled the public reads itself, with Q25 trimming in fastp and clone calling in MiXCR, and kept productive beta chains. For every CDR3 protein sequence, its rows merge into one entry that carries the most common genes and DNA. The V and J calls were not made by the authors but by TCRdb's processing. The sample table shows fewer than 2,500 distinct CDR3 sequences, and roughly a third are seen once. Clones ranked in the top ten supply approximately 25% of the sample.

Spanning cysteine to phenylalanine, the CDR3 consists of 13 amino acids. Left in the record is the CDR3 DNA by itself, 39 bases read in frame from the first base. According to the germline V gene (reference sequence), CDR1 reads DFQATT and CDR2 reads SNEGSKA. Genomic DNA was extracted from bulk tumor tissue and used as the TCR template, and approximately 620 ng gDNA was amplified per sample. During surgery, multiple biopsies were taken from each primary tumor and placed as far apart as possible within the tumor mass. Patients in the study cohort, which was described as untreated, were newly diagnosed NSCLC cases going through curative surgery. The donors were fewer than 18 patients with newly diagnosed non-small cell lung cancer who were having surgery with curative intent. Resected tumor masses were reviewed by two independent pathologists. Only high-quality DNA and RNA samples were carried forward to sequencing.

The sample was lung tumor tissue. The receptor chain draws on TRBV20-1 and TRBJ1-5; no D gene is confidently identified. The sequence derives from a man between 65 and 85 years old with non-small cell lung cancer. The DNA is TGCAGTGCTAGAGTTCATCACAATCGGCCCCAGCATTTT. Its translation is CSARVHHNRPQHF.